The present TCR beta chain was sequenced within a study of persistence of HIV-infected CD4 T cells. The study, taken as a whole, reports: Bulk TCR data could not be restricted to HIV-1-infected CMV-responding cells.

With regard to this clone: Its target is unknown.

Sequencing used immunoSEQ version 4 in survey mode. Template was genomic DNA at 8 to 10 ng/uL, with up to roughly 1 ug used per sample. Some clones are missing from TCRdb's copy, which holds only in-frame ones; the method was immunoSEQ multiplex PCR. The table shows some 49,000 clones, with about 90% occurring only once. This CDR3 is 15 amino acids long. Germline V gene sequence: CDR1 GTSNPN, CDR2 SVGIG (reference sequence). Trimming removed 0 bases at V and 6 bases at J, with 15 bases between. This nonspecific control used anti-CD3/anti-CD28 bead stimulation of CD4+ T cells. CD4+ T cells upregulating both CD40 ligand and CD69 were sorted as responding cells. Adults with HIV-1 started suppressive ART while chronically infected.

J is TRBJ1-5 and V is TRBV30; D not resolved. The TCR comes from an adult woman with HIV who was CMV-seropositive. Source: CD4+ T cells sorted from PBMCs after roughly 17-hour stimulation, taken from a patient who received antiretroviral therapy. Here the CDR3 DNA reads TGTGCCTGGAGTGTACGTCGGGAAGGGAGTCAGCCCCAGCATTTT. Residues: CAWSVRREGSQPQHF.